Below, 21 T cell receptor beta chains from the same sample are listed, as sequenced in a study of cytotoxic CD8 clonotypes in ibrutinib-treated CLL. TCRdb keeps only in-frame clones here, not all; method: immunoSEQ multiplex PCR. Here the sample spans roughly 70,000 clones, around 81% being singletons. Sequencing used PBMCs, obtained at disease progression, from a patient treated with ibrutinib. The receptors were sampled from a human donor with chronic lymphocytic leukemia.

The chain employs TRBV19 and TRBJ2-5; weak D call: TRBD2 (5 bases). Deletions cut 1 base from V and 1 base from J, with 10 bases between. Germline V gene sequence: CDR1 LNHDA, CDR2 SQIVND (reference sequence). This CDR3 is built from 15 residues. DNA for the CDR3: TGTGCCAGTAGTATAGTAGCGCGCCTCCAAGAGACCCAGTACTTC. Protein product: CASSIVARLQETQYF.

The chain combines TRBV28 with TRBJ2-7; D is perhaps TRBD2 (7 bases). This CDR3 spans 14 amino acids. V shed 8 bases and J shed 2 bases, with 16 bases lying between them. Germline V gene lookup returns CDR1 MDHEN and CDR2 SYDVKM. The DNA of the CDR3 is TGTGCCAGCTCAGGGGAGGGCGGTACCTACGAGCAGTACTTC. This gives the protein CASSGEGGTYEQYF.

This rearrangement joins TRBV29-1 to TRBJ1-2, with 9 bases aligning to TRBD1. Germline values: CDR1 SQVTM, CDR2 ANQGSEA. V lost 6 bases, J lost 7 bases, and 9 bases stayed unmatched. The CDR3 has 13 amino acids. The CDR3 bases are TGCAGCGTGGAAAGGACAGGGGCCTTTGGCTACACCTTC. This encodes CSVERTGAFGYTF.

The chain recombines TRBV5-4 with TRBJ2-4; 8 nucleotides line up with TRBD2. This CDR3 is built from 16 residues. Germline V gene lookup returns CDR1 SGHNT and CDR2 YYREEE (reference sequence). V dropped 2 bases and J dropped 6; count of bases not matched to a gene: 10. CDR3 region: CASSFFPGGPANIQYF. As DNA, the CDR3 is TGTGCCAGCAGCTTTTTCCCGGGAGGGCCTGCAAACATTCAGTACTTC.

There are a few counts of this clone. The V gene is TRBV29-1, the J gene TRBJ1-1; D gene unclear. Germline CDR1 reads SQVTM; CDR2 reads ANQGSEA. The CDR3 sequence is 13 residues long. Trimming took off 4 bases at V and 1 base at J, with 10 bases between the two ends. The CDR3, as DNA: TGCAGCGTTGCCTGGACGGAGAACACTGAAGCTTTCTTT. As protein: CSVAWTENTEAFF.

The chain is built from TRBV5-1 and TRBJ2-3, with 7 bases matching TRBD1. The CDR3 is 14 residues long. Germline loops: CDR1 SGHRS, CDR2 YFSETQ. V shed 4 bases, J shed 5 bases, and the junction held 7 bases outside the gene matches. CDR3 sequence: CASSRGQRRDTQYF. The CDR3 DNA reads TGCGCCAGCAGCCGGGGACAGCGTCGAGATACGCAGTATTTT. Using reference TRBV5-1 and TRBJ2-3 for the parts outside the CDR3, the full variable domain is KAGVTQTPRYLIKTRGQQVTLSCSPISGHRSVSWYQQTPGQGLQFLFEYFSETQRNKGNFPGRFSGRQFSNSRSEMNVSTLELGDSALYLCASSRGQRRDTQYFGPGTRLTVL.

This clone was detected only a few times. J is TRBJ2-3 and V is TRBV4-2, with TRBD2 identical over 9 bases. J lost 1 base, V lost 6 bases, and 2 bases had no gene match. CDR3 length: 14 residues. The germline V gene encodes CDR1 LGHNA and CDR2 YNFKEQ. The CDR3 bases are TGTGCCAGCAGGGCTAGCGGGGGCACAGATACGCAGTATTTT. It encodes CASRASGGTDTQYF.

The V gene is TRBV7-9, the J gene TRBJ1-4, with TRBD1 matching over 7 bases. V trimming: 1 base; J trimming: 5 bases; junction bases outside the gene matches: 4. CDR1 is SEHNR and CDR2 is FQNEAQ in the germline V gene (reference sequence). CDR3 size: 15 residues. The CDR3 loop reads CASSLGGTVNEKLFF. The CDR3 bases are TGTGCCAGCAGCTTAGGGGGGACAGTAAATGAAAAACTGTTTTTT.

The chain uses TRBV19 and TRBJ2-1, with D perhaps matching TRBD2 (6 bases). The CDR3 length is 16 residues. Germline-derived CDR1 and CDR2 are LNHDA and SQIVND (reference sequence). V gave up 6 bases and J gave up 5 bases, with 20 bases separating them. The CDR3 loop reads CASSLGVGGLHNEQFF. The CDR3 DNA sequence: TGTGCCAGTAGCCTGGGGGTTGGGGGACTTCACAATGAGCAGTTCTTC.

The V and J genes are TRBV7-9 and TRBJ2-2, with 13 bases that match TRBD2. There are 16 residues in the CDR3. The V and J ends lost 6 bases and 4 bases, in that order; junction bases with no gene match: 5. Germline V gives CDR1 SEHNR, CDR2 FQNEAQ (reference sequence). This chain's CDR3 is CASSIGLAGATGELFF. CDR3 nucleotide sequence: TGTGCCAGCAGTATCGGACTAGCGGGAGCCACCGGGGAGCTGTTTTTT. Filled out from reference TRBV7-9 and TRBJ2-2, the complete variable domain reads DTGVSQNPRHKITKRGQNVTFRCDPISEHNRLYWYRQTLGQGPEFLTYFQNEAQLEKSRLLSDRFSAERPKGSFSTLEIQRTEQGDSAMYLCASSIGLAGATGELFFGEGSRLTVL.

The chain couples TRBV2 to TRBJ2-6; no reliable D call. The V end lost 3 bases, the J end lost 4 bases, and 10 bases lay between the germline ends. This CDR3 region has 15 residues. The V gene's germline CDR1 is SNHLY and CDR2 FYNNEI. The CDR3 DNA is TGTGCCAGCAGTGAGTATGAGACAGGGGCCAACGTCCTGACTTTC. It is translated as CASSEYETGANVLTF.

V and J are TRBV28 and TRBJ2-1; D is possibly TRBD1 (6 bases). The CDR3 consists of 14 residues. Germline values: CDR1 MDHEN, CDR2 SYDVKM. V lost 8 bases and J 0 bases, leaving 11 bases between the germline ends. This CDR3 reads CASVEGGSYNEQFF. As DNA, the CDR3 is TGTGCCAGCGTTGAAGGGGGCTCCTACAATGAGCAGTTCTTC.

The chain links TRBV14 to TRBJ2-3, with unresolved D. The V gene lost 1 base and the J gene lost 9 bases, with 5 bases spanning the gap. CDR3 length: 11 residues. Germline V gene sequence: CDR1 SGHDN, CDR2 FVKESK. The chain's CDR3 is CASSQVATQYF. CDR3 bases: TGTGCCAGCAGCCAAGTTGCCACGCAGTATTTT. Complete variable domain (other parts from reference TRBV14 and TRBJ2-3): EAGVTQFPSHSVIEKGQTVTLRCDPISGHDNLYWYRRVMGKEIKFLLHFVKESKQDESGMPNNRFLAERTGGTYSTLKVQPAELEDSGVYFCASSQVATQYFGPGTRLTVL.

Only a few counts were recorded for this clone. The chain recombines TRBV30 with TRBJ1-1; D ambiguous. Germline CDR1 GTSNPN, CDR2 SVGIG (reference sequence). There are 15 residues in the CDR3. Trimming left V 0 bases short and J 0 bases short, with 11 bases between. CDR3 region: CAWSVNPPLNTEAFF. The CDR3 DNA reads as TGTGCCTGGAGTGTAAACCCCCCCTTGAACACTGAAGCTTTCTTT.

The CDR3 sequence: CAWGFSLGGSGNTIYF. DNA of the CDR3: TGTGCCTGGGGGTTTTCCCTTGGGGGCTCTGGAAACACCATATATTTT. The J gene is TRBJ1-3, the V gene TRBV30; weak D call: TRBD1 (5 bases). Germline CDR1 and CDR2: GTSNPN and SVGIG (reference sequence). Deletions cut 5 bases from V and 0 bases from J, with 17 bases between. There are 16 residues in the CDR3. The whole variable domain, filled in from reference TRBV30 and TRBJ1-3, reads SQTIHQWPATLVQPVGSPLSLECTVEGTSNPNLYWYRQAAGRGLQLLFYSVGIGQISSEVPQNLSASRPQDRQFILSSKKLLLSDSGFYLCAWGFSLGGSGNTIYFGEGSWLTVV.

CDR3 loop: CASSPQAGNTEAFF. The CDR3 DNA follows: TGTGCCAGCTCACCCCAGGCAGGAAACACTGAAGCTTTCTTT. The V call is TRBV18, the J call TRBJ1-1, with D unclear. CDR3 length equals 14 residues. CDR1 and CDR2 (germline): KGHSH, LQKENI. Trimming shortened V by 3 bases and J by 2 bases, and 10 bases separated the two germline ends.

The V and J genes are TRBV5-6 and TRBJ1-5; no clear D. The germline V gene encodes CDR1 SGHDT and CDR2 YYEEEE. Trimming stripped 6 bases from V and 7 bases from J, with 14 bases between. The CDR3 loop spans 13 amino acids. In DNA, the CDR3 is TGTGCCAGCACCCGGTGGGGTGGACAGCCCCAGCATTTT. This encodes CASTRWGGQPQHF.

V usage is TRBV27 and J usage is TRBJ1-3; no reliable D call. Trimming stripped 2 bases from V and 2 bases from J, with 16 bases between. The germline gives CDR1 MNHEY, CDR2 SMNVEV (reference sequence). The CDR3 loop spans 17 amino acids. In DNA, the CDR3 is TGTGCCAGCAGTTTAATAGGCCCCGAGGGAGCTGGAAACACCATATATTTT. Its translation is CASSLIGPEGAGNTIYF.

The gene calls are TRBV15 and TRBJ1-4; D not resolved. This CDR3 spans 17 amino acids. V shed 4 bases and J shed 3 bases, with 18 bases lying between them. CDR1 is LNHNV, CDR2 YYDKDF, per germline (reference sequence). The CDR3 is CATSKTNPAAANEKLFF. The CDR3 DNA reads TGTGCCACCAGCAAAACTAACCCGGCGGCGGCTAATGAAAAACTGTTTTTT. The full variable domain, in which reference TRBV15 and TRBJ1-4 provide the parts outside the CDR3, is DAMVIQNPRYQVTQFGKPVTLSCSQTLNHNVMYWYQQKSSQAPKLLFHYYDKDFNNEADTPDNFQSRRPNTSFCFLDIRSPGLGDTAMYLCATSKTNPAAANEKLFFGSGTQLSVL.

The chain uses TRBV30 and TRBJ2-1; D possibly corresponds to TRBD2 (6 bases). CDR1 is GTSNPN, CDR2 SVGIG, per germline (reference sequence). This CDR3 is 17 amino acids long. Trimming shortened V by 3 bases and J by 3 bases, and 21 bases separated the two germline ends. CDR3 sequence: CAWRHRLVKGLYNEQFF. The CDR3 DNA follows: TGTGCCTGGAGGCATAGACTAGTGAAGGGGCTCTACAATGAGCAGTTCTTC.

This clone occurred a few times. The gene calls are TRBV2 and TRBJ1-2; 7 bases map to TRBD1. V shed 11 bases, J shed 7 bases, and the junction held 7 bases outside the gene matches. This CDR3 spans 11 amino acids. Germline V gene data show CDR1 as SNHLY and CDR2 as FYNNEI. Written as DNA, the CDR3 is TGTGCCTTGGGGCAGGGGGGTGGCTACACCTTC. Amino acid sequence: CALGQGGGYTF.